These 27 T cell receptor beta chains share one sample of origin, sequenced in a study of cytomegalovirus exposure and HLA in healthy donors (TCRdb year 2017). Library generation was performed with the immunoSEQ multiplex PCR assay. The multiplex PCR relied on a mix of 60 forward primers for TCR Vbeta segments and 13 reverse primers for TCR Jbeta segments. What TCRdb holds here is the immuneACCESS table cut down to in-frame rearrangements. Part of the clones is not present; checked against another copy, under half of the missing clones reflect an unresolved V gene, and the others are unexplained. The sample profile shows 65,000 to 90,000 clones; just under 75% of them were found once. The ten top clones hold around 4% of the sample. Material: PBMCs. These receptors were collected from a man in his fifties or sixties in good health and CMV-seronegative.

This clone showed up just a few times. The V gene is TRBV10-3, the J gene TRBJ1-3; the D is unclear. The CDR3 consists of 14 residues. V was clipped by 4 bases and J by 0 bases, with 7 bases between them. Germline V gene lookup returns CDR1 ENHRY and CDR2 SYGVKD. This CDR3 reads CAISGHSSGNTIYF. The DNA of the CDR3 is TGTGCCATCAGTGGGCACAGCTCTGGAAACACCATATATTTT.

This clone was seen more than once but under ten times. V and J are TRBV6-6 and TRBJ1-3; D uncertain. CDR3 length equals 13 residues. In germline, CDR1 is MNHNY, CDR2 SVGAGI (reference sequence). Trimming left V 6 bases short and J 4 bases short, with 10 bases between. For the CDR3, the DNA is TGTGCCAGCAGGGTTATTGGCGGAAACACCATATATTTT. Its protein product is CASRVIGGNTIYF.

This clone is a singleton in its sample. The rearrangement links TRBV11-2 to TRBJ1-1; D possibly corresponds to TRBD1 (6 bases). The CDR3 runs to 14 residues. Germline loops: CDR1 SGHAT, CDR2 FQNNGV. V was shortened by 2 bases and J by 5 bases, with 12 bases between the two germline ends. The CDR3 DNA reads TGTGCCAGCAGCTTAAAACAGGGAGGGACTGAAGCTTTCTTT. Encoded protein: CASSLKQGGTEAFF.

Worth noting for this clone: A read error may account for a junction end that differs from germline. The chain is built from TRBV7-9 and TRBJ2-5; TRBD2 matches at 12 bases. Per germline, CDR1 SEHNR and CDR2 FQNEAQ (reference sequence). The CDR3 runs 17 residues. CDR3: CSSSPGLAGGRQETQYF. CDR3 DNA sequence: TGTTCCAGCAGCCCCGGGCTAGCGGGGGGGAGACAAGAGACCCAGTACTTC.

This chain uses TRBV18 with TRBJ1-2; D perhaps matches TRBD1 (5 bases). Trimming took off 1 base at V and 4 bases at J, with 13 bases between the two ends. The CDR3 consists of 15 residues. Per the germline V gene, CDR1 is KGHSH and CDR2 is LQKENI. CDR3 coding DNA: TGTGCCAGCTCACCACTCAGGGAGGGAATCTATGGCTACACCTTC. This sequence encodes CASSPLREGIYGYTF. The entire variable domain, with the rest obtained from reference TRBV18 and TRBJ1-2, is as follows: NAGVMQNPRHLVRRRGQEARLRCSPMKGHSHVYWYRQLPEEGLKFMVYLQKENIIDESGMPKERFSAEFPKEGPSILRIQQVVRGDSAAYFCASSPLREGIYGYTFGSGTRLTVV.

The chain employs TRBV4-1 and TRBJ2-3; 9 bases are a match to TRBD2. The CDR3 runs 16 residues. V was pared by 3 bases and J by 7 bases, with 11 bases of the junction left unmatched. Germline CDR1 MGHRA, CDR2 YSYEKL. CDR3 residues: CASSQLPGTSSHTQYF. The CDR3 nucleotides are TGCGCCAGCAGCCAGCTCCCCGGGACTAGCAGCCATACGCAGTATTTT.

This clone was detected ten times or more. The chain employs TRBV6-6 and TRBJ1-5; D is uncertain. The CDR3 runs 13 residues. Trimming took 2 bases from V and 4 from J, leaving 6 bases between them. The germline gives CDR1 MNHNY, CDR2 SVGAGI (reference sequence). The CDR3 region has the DNA TGTGCCAGCAGTTACAGAGAAAATCAGCCCCAGCATTTT. Protein product: CASSYRENQPQHF.

This CDR3 reads CASSEGRTDDSPLHF. As DNA, the CDR3 is TGTGCCAGCAGTGAAGGGCGGACAGACGATTCACCCCTCCACTTT. The chain is built from TRBV6-1 and TRBJ1-6, with D possibly TRBD1 on 6 matching bases. CDR1 MNHNS and CDR2 SASEGT come from the germline V gene. This CDR3 is built from 15 residues. The ends were cut back, 1 base at V and 8 bases at J, with 12 bases in the middle.

This clone was recorded only once. This chain uses TRBV5-1 with TRBJ2-7, with TRBD1 matching over 9 bases. Trimming cost V 4 bases and J 6 bases; bases outside gene matches: 2. This CDR3 spans 12 amino acids. The V gene's germline CDR1 is SGHRS and CDR2 YFSETQ. For the CDR3, the DNA is TGCGCCAGCAGCACGGACAGGGGCGAGCAGTACTTC. Its protein is CASSTDRGEQYF.

V is TRBV18 and J is TRBJ2-1; 7 bases are a match to TRBD1. The ends lost 3 bases at V and 6 bases at J; junction bases unmatched: 8. In germline, CDR1 is KGHSH, CDR2 LQKENI. The CDR3 sequence is 15 residues long. The CDR3 bases are TGTGCCAGCTCACCGGAACGGACAGGAGCCAATGAGCAGTTCTTC. Protein: CASSPERTGANEQFF.

This clone is a singleton in its sample. V is TRBV6-5 and J is TRBJ1-4, with D hard to call. CDR1 and CDR2 (germline): MNHEY, SVGAGI. CDR3 length: 15 amino acids. Deletions cut 4 bases from V and 1 base from J, with 10 bases between. In nucleotides, the CDR3 is TGTGCCAGCAGTTTCCCTGACTTAACTAATGAAAAACTGTTTTTT. Translating gives CASSFPDLTNEKLFF.

This clone came up a few times. The same CDR3 arises from other DNA sequences in this sample as well. This chain links TRBV11-3 with TRBJ2-7, with 11 nucleotides matching TRBD1. CDR1 is SGHNT, CDR2 YENEEA, per germline. V dropped 3 bases and J dropped 7; count of bases not matched to a gene: 2. This CDR3 region has 13 residues. The CDR3 coding sequence is TGTGCCAGCAGCTTTGGGACAGGGGGGGAGCAGTACTTC. It codes for CASSFGTGGEQYF.

This clone was seen a handful of times. This chain's CDR3 is CASGPGAQGRGYTF. The CDR3 DNA reads TGTGCCAGCGGACCGGGTGCCCAGGGTAGGGGCTACACCTTC. The chain couples TRBV6-1 to TRBJ1-2; TRBD1 might be the D (5 bases). V was pared by 8 bases and J by 8 bases, with 21 bases between. Germline CDR1 is MNHNS and CDR2 is SASEGT. There are 14 residues in the CDR3.

CDR3 residues: CASSLDQGQGYEQYF. As DNA, the CDR3 is TGTGCCAGCAGCTTAGATCAGGGGCAGGGATACGAGCAGTACTTC. V usage is TRBV11-3 and J usage is TRBJ2-5; tentative D call: TRBD1 (6 bases). TRBJ2-7 explains the end of the DNA better; the J call may be wrong. Germline CDR1 reads SGHNT; CDR2 reads YENEEA. This CDR3 is 15 amino acids long.

V is TRBV7-9 and J is TRBJ1-4, with TRBD1 matching over 9 bases. With V trimmed by 1 base and J by 0 bases, 9 bases remained unmatched. There are 19 residues in the CDR3. The germline V gene has CDR1 SEHNR and CDR2 FQNEAQ (reference sequence). DNA of the CDR3: TGTGCCAGCAGCTTAGGGGGGACAGGGAGGACTCCAACTAATGAAAAACTGTTTTTT. Its translation: CASSLGGTGRTPTNEKLFF.

This clone showed up just a few times. The genes are TRBV29-1 and TRBJ2-7; D may be TRBD2 (6 bases). The CDR3 has 12 residues. The germline V gene encodes CDR1 SQVTM and CDR2 ANQGSEA. With 4 bases removed from V and 2 bases from J, the gap between germline ends came to 9 bases. The CDR3 DNA is TGCAGCGTTGCGGGGGACGCCTACGAGCAGTACTTC. Translated, it gives CSVAGDAYEQYF.

The chain joins TRBV18 to TRBJ2-1; perhaps TRBD1 as D (5 bases). The CDR3 contains 13 residues. Per the germline V gene, CDR1 is KGHSH and CDR2 is LQKENI. Trimming shortened V by 5 bases and J by 3 bases, and 8 bases separated the two germline ends. The CDR3 loop is CASSSQGYNEQFF. Written as DNA, the CDR3 is TGTGCCAGCTCATCGCAGGGCTACAATGAGCAGTTCTTC.

V usage is TRBV6-5 and J usage is TRBJ1-6, with D perhaps matching TRBD1 (6 bases). Trimming removed 6 bases at V and 8 bases at J, with 17 bases between. The CDR3 spans 15 residues. The germline CDR1 and CDR2 sequences are MNHEY and SVGAGI. Written as DNA, the CDR3 is TGTGCCAGCAGGCGAGTACAGGGTTCAGATTCACCCCTCCACTTT. Encoded protein: CASRRVQGSDSPLHF.

The rearrangement joins TRBV5-1 to TRBJ2-3; 8 nucleotides line up with TRBD2. Trimming removed 3 bases from V and 4 bases from J; junction bases left unmatched: 7. CDR1 and CDR2 (germline): SGHRS, YFSETQ. The CDR3 length is 15 residues. CDR3 DNA: TGCGCCAGCAGCTCGGGGGGGCGCGTGGCAGATACGCAGTATTTT. It specifies CASSSGGRVADTQYF. The full variable domain, its missing parts supplied by reference TRBV5-1 and TRBJ2-3, is KAGVTQTPRYLIKTRGQQVTLSCSPISGHRSVSWYQQTPGQGLQFLFEYFSETQRNKGNFPGRFSGRQFSNSRSEMNVSTLELGDSALYLCASSSGGRVADTQYFGPGTRLTVL.

The chain recombines TRBV7-9 with TRBJ1-2, with D maybe TRBD1 (6 bases). Germline loops: CDR1 SEHNR, CDR2 FQNEAQ (reference sequence). The CDR3 is 13 amino acids. Trimming left V 0 bases short and J 6 bases short, with 8 bases between. The CDR3 nucleotides are TGTGCCAGCAGCTTAGCAACAGGGAATGGCTACACCTTC. Its translation: CASSLATGNGYTF.

This clone was picked up a small number of times. CDR3 residues: CASSAGIRTEAFF. CDR3 nucleotide sequence: TGTGCCAGCAGCGCAGGGATTCGCACTGAAGCTTTCTTT. This chain links TRBV7-3 with TRBJ1-1; the D gene is possibly TRBD1 (5 bases). Germline lookup yields CDR1 SGHTA and CDR2 FQGTGA. This CDR3 has 13 amino acids. V was cut by 5 bases and J by 4 bases, with 11 bases left in between.

The chain employs TRBV6-5 and TRBJ2-7; 8 bases line up with TRBD2. The trim removed 4 bases at V and 2 bases at J, leaving 7 bases unmatched. The CDR3 length is 15 residues. Germline-derived CDR1 and CDR2 are MNHEY and SVGAGI. The CDR3 nucleotides are TGTGCCAGCAGTTCCCACGCGGGGGGTCCCTACGAGCAGTACTTC. Its protein is CASSSHAGGPYEQYF.

CDR3 residues: CASGLPSGQVSYEQYF. Here the CDR3 DNA reads TGTGCTAGTGGTTTGCCTTCCGGACAGGTCTCCTACGAGCAGTACTTC. The chain links TRBV12-5 to TRBJ2-5; the match to TRBD1 covers 7 bases. Judging by the DNA end, TRBJ2-7 fits better; the J call may be wrong. Looked up from germline, CDR1 is LGHNT and CDR2 is FRNRAP. The CDR3 has 16 amino acids.

The count of this clone is one. The chain has TRBV5-1 and TRBJ2-5; 14 positions match TRBD2. J gave up 1 base and V 0 bases, and 8 bases lay outside the gene matches. This CDR3 has 19 residues. Germline-derived CDR1 and CDR2 are SGHRS and YFSETQ. CDR3 sequence: CASSLAGLAGGSSQETQYF. In DNA, the CDR3 is TGCGCCAGCAGCTTGGCCGGACTAGCGGGGGGCTCCAGCCAAGAGACCCAGTACTTC.

V gene TRBV30 combines with J gene TRBJ2-5; 7 bases line up with TRBD1. CDR1 and CDR2 (germline): GTSNPN, SVGIG (reference sequence). This CDR3 comprises 14 residues. After removal of 2 bases from V and 3 bases from J, the junction contained 6 bases not matched to a gene. Here the CDR3 DNA reads TGTGCCTGGAGTCTCCGGGACAGAAAAGAGACCCAGTACTTC. Its translation: CAWSLRDRKETQYF.

This clone turned up a few times. The V call is TRBV5-6, the J call TRBJ1-5; weak D call: TRBD1 (6 bases). V dropped 0 bases and J dropped 6 bases, with 10 bases sitting between them. The CDR3 has 14 amino acids. Germline-derived CDR1 and CDR2 are SGHDT and YYEEEE. For the CDR3, the DNA is TGTGCCAGCAGCTTGGGAGGGGGTGGTCAGCCCCAGCATTTT. Translation: CASSLGGGGQPQHF. The full variable domain, its missing parts supplied by reference TRBV5-6 and TRBJ1-5, is DAGVTQSPTHLIKTRGQQVTLRCSPKSGHDTVSWYQQALGQGPQFIFQYYEEEERQRGNFPDRFSGHQFPNYSSELNVNALLLGDSALYLCASSLGGGGQPQHFGDGTRLSIL.

Concerning this clone: The junction does not match germline at one end; this may be a read error. The chain recombines TRBV7-9 with TRBJ2-1, with 7 nucleotides matching TRBD2. Germline lookup yields CDR1 SEHNR and CDR2 FQNEAQ (reference sequence). The CDR3 spans 16 residues. The CDR3 loop is CSSSHTGGFDRNEQFF. CDR3 nucleotide sequence: TGTTCCAGCAGCCACACCGGGGGGTTCGATAGGAATGAGCAGTTCTTC. Combining the CDR3 with reference TRBV7-9 and TRBJ2-1 gives the whole variable domain DTGVSQNPRHKITKRGQNVTFRCDPISEHNRLYWYRQTLGQGPEFLTYFQNEAQLEKSRLLSDRFSAERPKGSFSTLEIQRTEQGDSAMYLCSSSHTGGFDRNEQFFGPGTRLTVL.